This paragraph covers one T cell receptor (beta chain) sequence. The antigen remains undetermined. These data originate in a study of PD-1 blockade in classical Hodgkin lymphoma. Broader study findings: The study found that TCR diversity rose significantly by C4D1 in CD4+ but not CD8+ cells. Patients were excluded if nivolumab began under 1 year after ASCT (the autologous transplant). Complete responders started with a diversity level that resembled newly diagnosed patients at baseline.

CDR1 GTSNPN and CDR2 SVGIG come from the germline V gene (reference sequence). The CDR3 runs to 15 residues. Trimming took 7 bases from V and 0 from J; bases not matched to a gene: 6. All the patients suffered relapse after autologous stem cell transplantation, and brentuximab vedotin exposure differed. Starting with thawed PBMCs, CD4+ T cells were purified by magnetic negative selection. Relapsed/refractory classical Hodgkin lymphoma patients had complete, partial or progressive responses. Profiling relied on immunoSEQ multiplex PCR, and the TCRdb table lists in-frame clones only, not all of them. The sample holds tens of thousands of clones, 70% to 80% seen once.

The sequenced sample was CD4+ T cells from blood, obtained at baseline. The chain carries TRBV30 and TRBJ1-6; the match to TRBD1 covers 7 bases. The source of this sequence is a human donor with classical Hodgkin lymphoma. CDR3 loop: CAYPTGSSYNSPLHF. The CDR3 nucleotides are TGTGCCTACCCGACAGGGAGCTCCTATAATTCACCCCTCCACTTT.